Below, one T cell receptor beta chain is given with its context. The antigen is unknown. The data were obtained in a study of OX40 agonist ivuxolimab in advanced cancers. Turning to the study itself: In this cohort, patients received ivuxolimab, an agonistic anti-OX40 (CD134) antibody.

Notes on the study in general: The authors did not determine the antigen specificity of the expanded peripheral T cells.

The CDR3 consists of 15 residues. The V gene's germline CDR1 is LNHNV and CDR2 YYDKDF (reference sequence). V dropped 0 bases and J dropped 7 bases, with 10 bases sitting between them. TCRdb's table, derived via immunoSEQ multiplex PCR, lists solely in-frame clones and lacks some. The sample consists of 82,000 or so clones, more than 90% of them appearing once. This sample comprised CD4+ or CD8+ T cells sorted from blood, obtained in a trial of the OX40 agonist ivuxolimab. The source of this sequence is an adult with an advanced solid tumor such as melanoma, head and neck, liver or kidney cancer. This rearrangement joins TRBV15 to TRBJ1-6, with D maybe TRBD1 (6 bases). CDR3: CATSRDDRKNSPLHF. CDR3 DNA: TGTGCCACCAGCAGAGACGACAGGAAGAATTCACCCCTCCACTTT.